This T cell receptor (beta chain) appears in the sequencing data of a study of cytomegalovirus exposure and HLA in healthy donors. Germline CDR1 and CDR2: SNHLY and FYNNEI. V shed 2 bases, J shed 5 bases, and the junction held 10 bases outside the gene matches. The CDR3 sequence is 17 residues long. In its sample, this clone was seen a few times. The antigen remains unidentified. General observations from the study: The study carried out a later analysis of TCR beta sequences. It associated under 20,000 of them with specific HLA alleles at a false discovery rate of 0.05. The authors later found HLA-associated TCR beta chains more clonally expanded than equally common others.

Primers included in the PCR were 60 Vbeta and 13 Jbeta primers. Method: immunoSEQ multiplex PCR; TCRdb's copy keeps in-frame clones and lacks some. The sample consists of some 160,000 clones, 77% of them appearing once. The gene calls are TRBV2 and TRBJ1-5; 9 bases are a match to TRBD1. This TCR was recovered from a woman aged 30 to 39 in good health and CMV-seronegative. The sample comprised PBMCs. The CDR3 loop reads CASSEFTGGFVDQPQHF. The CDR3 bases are TGTGCCAGCAGTGAATTTACAGGGGGCTTTGTTGATCAGCCCCAGCATTTT.